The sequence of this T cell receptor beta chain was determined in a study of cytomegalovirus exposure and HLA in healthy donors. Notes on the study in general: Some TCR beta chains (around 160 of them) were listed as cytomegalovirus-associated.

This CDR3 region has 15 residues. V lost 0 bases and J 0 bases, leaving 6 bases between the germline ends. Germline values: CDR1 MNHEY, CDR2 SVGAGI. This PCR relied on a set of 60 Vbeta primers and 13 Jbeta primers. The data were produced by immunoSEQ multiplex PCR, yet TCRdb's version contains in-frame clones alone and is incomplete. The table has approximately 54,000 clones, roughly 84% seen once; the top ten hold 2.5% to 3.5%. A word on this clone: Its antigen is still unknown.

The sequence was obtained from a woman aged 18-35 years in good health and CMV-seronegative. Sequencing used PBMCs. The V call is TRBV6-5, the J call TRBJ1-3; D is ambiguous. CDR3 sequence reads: CASSYSANSGNTIYF. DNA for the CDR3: TGTGCCAGCAGTTACTCAGCCAACTCTGGAAACACCATATATTTT.